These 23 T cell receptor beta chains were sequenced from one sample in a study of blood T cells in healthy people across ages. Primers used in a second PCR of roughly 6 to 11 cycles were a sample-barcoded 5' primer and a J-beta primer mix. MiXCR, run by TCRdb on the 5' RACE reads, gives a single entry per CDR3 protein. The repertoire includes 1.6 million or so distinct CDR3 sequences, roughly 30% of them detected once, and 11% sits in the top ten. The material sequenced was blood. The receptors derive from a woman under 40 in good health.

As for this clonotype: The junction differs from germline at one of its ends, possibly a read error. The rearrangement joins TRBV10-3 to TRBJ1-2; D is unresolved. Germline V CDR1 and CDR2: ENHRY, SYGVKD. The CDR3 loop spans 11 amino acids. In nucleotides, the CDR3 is TGTGACATCAGTCTAGGAGGAGGCTACACCTTC. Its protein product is CDISLGGGYTF.

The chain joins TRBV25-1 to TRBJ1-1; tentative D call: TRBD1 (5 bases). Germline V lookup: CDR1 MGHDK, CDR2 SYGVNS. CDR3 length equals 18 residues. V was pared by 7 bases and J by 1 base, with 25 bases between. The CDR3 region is CASIHRWGPRDRNTEAFF. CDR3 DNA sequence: TGTGCCAGCATCCACCGATGGGGCCCTCGGGATAGGAACACTGAAGCTTTCTTT.

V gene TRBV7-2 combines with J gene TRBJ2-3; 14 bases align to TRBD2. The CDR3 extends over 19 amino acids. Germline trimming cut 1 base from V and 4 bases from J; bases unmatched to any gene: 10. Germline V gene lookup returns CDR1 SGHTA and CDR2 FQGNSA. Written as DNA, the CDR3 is TGTGCCAGCAGCTTAGGGGGTCGGACTAGCGGGAGGCGGGCAGATACGCAGTATTTT. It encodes CASSLGGRTSGRRADTQYF.

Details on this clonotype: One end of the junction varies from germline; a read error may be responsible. The CDR3 reads CACSAWTGGMETQYF. In DNA, the CDR3 is TGTGCCTGCAGCGCTTGGACAGGGGGTATGGAGACCCAGTACTTC. The chain is built from TRBV9 and TRBJ2-5, with 10 bases matching TRBD1. This CDR3 comprises 15 residues. CDR1 is SGDLS, CDR2 YYNGEE, per germline.

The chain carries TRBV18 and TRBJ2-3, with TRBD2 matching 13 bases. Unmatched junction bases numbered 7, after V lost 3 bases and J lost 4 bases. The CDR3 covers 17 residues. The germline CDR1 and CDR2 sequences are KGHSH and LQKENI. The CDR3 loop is CASSPPGLAGAPDTQYF. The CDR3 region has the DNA TGTGCCAGCTCACCGCCCGGACTAGCGGGGGCACCAGATACGCAGTATTTT.

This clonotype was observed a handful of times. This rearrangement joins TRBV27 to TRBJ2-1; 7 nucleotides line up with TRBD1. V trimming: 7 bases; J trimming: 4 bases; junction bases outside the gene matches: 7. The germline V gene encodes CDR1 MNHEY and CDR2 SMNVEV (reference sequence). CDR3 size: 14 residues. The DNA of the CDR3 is TGTGCCAGCATCTCGGTGGGACAGTACAATGAGCAGTTCTTC. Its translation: CASISVGQYNEQFF.

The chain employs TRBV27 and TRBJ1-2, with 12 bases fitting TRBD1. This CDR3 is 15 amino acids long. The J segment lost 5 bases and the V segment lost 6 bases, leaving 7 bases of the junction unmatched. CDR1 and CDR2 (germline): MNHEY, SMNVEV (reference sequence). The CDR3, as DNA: TGTGCCAGCAGGCCAGGGACAGGGGGCAGGTATGGCTACACCTTC. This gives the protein CASRPGTGGRYGYTF.

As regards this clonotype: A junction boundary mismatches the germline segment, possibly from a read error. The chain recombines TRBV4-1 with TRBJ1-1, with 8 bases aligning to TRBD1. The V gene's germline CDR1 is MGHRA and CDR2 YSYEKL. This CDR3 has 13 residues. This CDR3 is CTSSPLRDREAFF. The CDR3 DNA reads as TGCACCAGCAGCCCCCTCCGGGACAGGGAAGCTTTCTTT.

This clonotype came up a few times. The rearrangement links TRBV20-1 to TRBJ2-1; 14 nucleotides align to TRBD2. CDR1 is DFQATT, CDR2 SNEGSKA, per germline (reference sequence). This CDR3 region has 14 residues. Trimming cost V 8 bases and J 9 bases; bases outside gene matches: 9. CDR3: CSPGTSGRGGEQFF. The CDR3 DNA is TGCAGTCCAGGGACTAGCGGGAGAGGGGGTGAGCAGTTCTTC.

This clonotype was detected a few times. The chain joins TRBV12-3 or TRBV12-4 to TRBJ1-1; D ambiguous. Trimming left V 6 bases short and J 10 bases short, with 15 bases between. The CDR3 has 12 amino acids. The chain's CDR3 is CASSLGGRGAFF. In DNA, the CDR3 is TGTGCCAGCAGCCTAGGTGGACGTGGAGCTTTCTTT.

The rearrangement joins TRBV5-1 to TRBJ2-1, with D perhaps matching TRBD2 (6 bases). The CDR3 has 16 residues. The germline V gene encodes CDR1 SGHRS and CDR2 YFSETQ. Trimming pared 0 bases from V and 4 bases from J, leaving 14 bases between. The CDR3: CASSLDGSGVYNEQFF. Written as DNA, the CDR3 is TGCGCCAGCAGCTTGGACGGGAGCGGTGTATACAATGAGCAGTTCTTC.

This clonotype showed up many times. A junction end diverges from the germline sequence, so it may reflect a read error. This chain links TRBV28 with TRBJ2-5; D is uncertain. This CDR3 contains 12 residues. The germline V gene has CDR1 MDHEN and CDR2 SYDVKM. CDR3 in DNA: TGCGCCAGCAGCTTCACCCAAGAGACCCAGTACTTC. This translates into CASSFTQETQYF.

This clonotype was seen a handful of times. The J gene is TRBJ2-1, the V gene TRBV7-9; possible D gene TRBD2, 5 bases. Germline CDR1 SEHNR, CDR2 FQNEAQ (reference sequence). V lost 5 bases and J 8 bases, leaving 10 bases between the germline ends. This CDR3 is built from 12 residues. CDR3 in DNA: TGTGCCAGCAGCCCCGGGATCGATGAGCAGTTCTTC. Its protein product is CASSPGIDEQFF. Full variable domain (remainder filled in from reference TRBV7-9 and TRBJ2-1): DTGVSQNPRHKITKRGQNVTFRCDPISEHNRLYWYRQTLGQGPEFLTYFQNEAQLEKSRLLSDRFSAERPKGSFSTLEIQRTEQGDSAMYLCASSPGIDEQFFGPGTRLTVL.

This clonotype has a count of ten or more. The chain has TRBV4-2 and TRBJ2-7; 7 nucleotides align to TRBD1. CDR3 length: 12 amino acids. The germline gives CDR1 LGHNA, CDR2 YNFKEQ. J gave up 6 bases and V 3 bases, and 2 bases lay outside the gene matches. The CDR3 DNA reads TGTGCCAGCAGCCAGCAGGGGGTCGAGCAGTACTTC. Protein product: CASSQQGVEQYF.

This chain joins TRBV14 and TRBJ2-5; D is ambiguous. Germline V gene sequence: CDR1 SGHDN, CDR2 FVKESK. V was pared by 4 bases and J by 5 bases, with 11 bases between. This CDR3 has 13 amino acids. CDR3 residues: CASSPWGSETQYF. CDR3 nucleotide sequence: TGTGCCAGCAGCCCGTGGGGTTCGGAGACCCAGTACTTC.

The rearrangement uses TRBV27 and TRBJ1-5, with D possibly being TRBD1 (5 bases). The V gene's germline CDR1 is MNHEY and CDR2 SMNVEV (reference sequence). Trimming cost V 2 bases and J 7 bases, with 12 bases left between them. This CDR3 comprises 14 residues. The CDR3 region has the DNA TGTGCCAGCAGTTTAGAGTTCGGGGGGCAGCCCCAGCATTTT. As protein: CASSLEFGGQPQHF.

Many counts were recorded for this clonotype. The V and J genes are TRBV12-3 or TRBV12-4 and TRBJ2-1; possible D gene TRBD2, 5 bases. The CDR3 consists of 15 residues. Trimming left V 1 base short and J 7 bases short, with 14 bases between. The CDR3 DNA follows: TGTGCCAGCAGTTTAGTGGCGGGCATAGGGAATGAGCAGTTCTTC. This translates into CASSLVAGIGNEQFF.

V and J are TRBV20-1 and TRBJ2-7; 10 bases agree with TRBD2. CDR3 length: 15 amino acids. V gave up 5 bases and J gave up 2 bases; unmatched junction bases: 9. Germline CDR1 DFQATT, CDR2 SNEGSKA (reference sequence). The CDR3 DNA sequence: TGCAGTGCTGATTTTCCTAGCGGGAGCCCCTACGAGCAGTACTTC. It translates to CSADFPSGSPYEQYF.

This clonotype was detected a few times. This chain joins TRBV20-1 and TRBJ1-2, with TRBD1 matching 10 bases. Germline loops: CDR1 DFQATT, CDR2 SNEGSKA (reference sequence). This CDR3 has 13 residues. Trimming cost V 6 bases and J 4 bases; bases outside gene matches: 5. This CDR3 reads CSAWTGGGYGYTF. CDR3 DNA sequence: TGCAGTGCCTGGACAGGGGGTGGCTATGGCTACACCTTC.

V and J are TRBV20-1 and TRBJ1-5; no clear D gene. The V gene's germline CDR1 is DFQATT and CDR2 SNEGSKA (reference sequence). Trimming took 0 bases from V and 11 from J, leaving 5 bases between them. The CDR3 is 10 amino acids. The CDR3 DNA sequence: TGCAGTGCTAGAGATGCAGCCCAGCATTTT. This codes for CSARDAAQHF.

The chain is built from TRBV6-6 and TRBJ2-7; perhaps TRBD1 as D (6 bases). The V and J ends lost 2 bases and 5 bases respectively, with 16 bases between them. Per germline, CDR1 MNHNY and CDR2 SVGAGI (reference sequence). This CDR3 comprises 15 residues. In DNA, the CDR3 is TGTGCCAGCAGTTACGGGCAGACAGGTAACCACGAGCAGTACTTC. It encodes CASSYGQTGNHEQYF.

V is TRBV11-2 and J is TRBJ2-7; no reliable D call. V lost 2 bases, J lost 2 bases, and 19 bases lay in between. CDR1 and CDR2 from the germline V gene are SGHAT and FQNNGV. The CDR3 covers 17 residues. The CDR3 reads CASSLPGLRDKAYEQYF. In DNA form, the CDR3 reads TGTGCCAGCAGCTTACCGGGCCTCCGAGACAAGGCCTACGAGCAGTACTTC.

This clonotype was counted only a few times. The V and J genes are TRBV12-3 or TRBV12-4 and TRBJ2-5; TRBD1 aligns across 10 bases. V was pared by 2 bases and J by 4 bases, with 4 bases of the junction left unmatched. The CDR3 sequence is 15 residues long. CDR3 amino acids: CASSLWDRGGETQYF. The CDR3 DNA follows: TGTGCCAGCAGTTTATGGGACAGGGGAGGAGAGACCCAGTACTTC.